This record looks at one TCR beta chain sequence and its context. Antigen unknown. Method: immunoSEQ multiplex PCR; TCRdb's copy keeps in-frame clones and lacks some. The sample carries approximately 150,000 clones, 80% to 95% recorded once. This record belongs to a study of T cell responses to AZD1222 COVID-19 vaccine. Study-level background: It was second doses at about 4 or about 12 weeks that were pooled.

There are 17 residues in the CDR3. Losses at the gene ends were 4 bases for V and 2 bases for J; bases not matched to a gene: 7. Germline values: CDR1 SGHTA, CDR2 FQGNSA. General study findings and limits: After two AZD1222 doses, spike-specific TCR breadth and depth rose versus day 0.

The specimen comprised peripheral blood, sampled on day 0 of AZD1222 vaccination. The chain couples TRBV7-2 to TRBJ2-3; 12 nucleotides align to TRBD2. The receptor comes from an adult in good health. CDR3 nucleotides: TGTGCCAGCAGCTCCCGACTAGCGGGGGACTCCACAGATACGCAGTATTTT. Amino acids: CASSSRLAGDSTDTQYF.